One sample yielded the 14 T cell receptor beta chains listed below, sequenced in a study of blood T cells in healthy people across ages. The authors ran a second PCR of roughly 7 to 11 cycles using a sample-barcoded 5' primer and a J-beta primer mix. Each CDR3 protein gets one entry after TCRdb re-called the 5' RACE reads with MiXCR. The sample has 710,000 or so distinct CDR3 sequences; 22% are singletons. Material: blood. The receptors originated from a man between 65 and 85 years old in good health.

The chain is built from TRBV19 and TRBJ2-3, with 11 bases identical to TRBD2. Germline-derived CDR1 and CDR2 are LNHDA and SQIVND (reference sequence). The length of the CDR3 is 17 residues. The CDR3 protein is CATGEGSGGAGTDTQYF. The CDR3 coding sequence is TGTGCTACCGGGGAGGGTAGCGGGGGGGCCGGAACAGATACGCAGTATTTT.

The chain carries TRBV7-8 and TRBJ2-1; 10 bases line up with TRBD2. CDR3 length equals 17 residues. The V gene's germline CDR1 is SGHVS and CDR2 FQNEAQ. Trimming took 2 bases from V and 9 from J; bases not matched to a gene: 13. The CDR3 nucleotides read TGTGCCAGCAGCTTAACCGGACTAGCGGAGAATTTGGGTGAGCAGTTCTTC. It translates to CASSLTGLAENLGEQFF.

The CDR3 region has the DNA TGCGCCAGCAGCTTAGGACAGGGGTTTGATAACGAAAAACTGTTTTTT. Encoded protein: CASSLGQGFDNEKLFF. The genes are TRBV5-1 and TRBJ1-4; TRBD1 aligns across 9 bases. Trimming removed 2 bases from V and 8 bases from J; junction bases left unmatched: 10. This CDR3 region has 16 residues. CDR1 is SGHRS, CDR2 YFSETQ, per germline.

The J gene is TRBJ2-5, the V gene TRBV9, with D tentatively TRBD1 or TRBD2 (6 bases each). TRBJ2-1 matches the DNA end more closely, so the J call is doubtful. Germline CDR1 reads SGDLS; CDR2 reads YYNGEE. The CDR3 spans 14 residues. The CDR3 nucleotides are TGTGCCAGCAGCGCTGGGGGGCTTGTAAATGAGCAGTTCTTC. This codes for CASSAGGLVNEQFF.

The chain uses TRBV5-1 and TRBJ1-1; D not resolved. The germline V gene has CDR1 SGHRS and CDR2 YFSETQ. Trimming shortened V by 0 bases and J by 6 bases, and 12 bases separated the two germline ends. The CDR3 is 14 amino acids. This CDR3 is CASSLDQLGSEAFF. CDR3 sequence (DNA): TGCGCCAGCAGCTTGGATCAACTAGGGTCTGAAGCTTTCTTT.

This clonotype has a handful of counts. The V call is TRBV7-8, the J call TRBJ1-2; 7 positions agree with TRBD1. Per the germline V gene, CDR1 is SGHVS and CDR2 is FQNEAQ. The CDR3 covers 15 residues. With 3 bases clipped from V and 4 bases from J, the junction kept 8 bases outside the gene matches. CDR3 residues: CASSFKTGAFYGYTF. For the CDR3, the DNA is TGTGCCAGCAGCTTTAAAACAGGGGCTTTCTATGGCTACACCTTC.

This clonotype was observed many times. J is TRBJ2-5 and V is TRBV5-1; 7 bases line up with TRBD1. The germline V gene has CDR1 SGHRS and CDR2 YFSETQ. V lost 0 bases, J lost 2 bases, and 4 bases stayed unmatched. CDR3 length: 15 residues. CDR3 in DNA: TGCGCCAGCAGCTTGGAGGGGGACAGTCAAGAGACCCAGTACTTC. Its protein product is CASSLEGDSQETQYF.

The V call is TRBV20-1, the J call TRBJ2-3; TRBD2 matches at 9 bases. The V segment lost 0 bases and the J segment 4 bases; nucleotides outside the gene matches: 2. The germline CDR1 and CDR2 sequences are DFQATT and SNEGSKA (reference sequence). The CDR3 is made up of 14 amino acids. The CDR3 loop reads CSARDSGSPDTQYF. In nucleotides, the CDR3 is TGCAGTGCTAGAGATAGCGGGAGCCCAGATACGCAGTATTTT.

The sample holds many counts of this clonotype. The chain links TRBV5-1 to TRBJ1-4, with 9 bases lining up with TRBD1. The J segment lost 0 bases and the V segment lost 4 bases, leaving 7 bases of the junction unmatched. The CDR3 has 17 residues. The germline V gene has CDR1 SGHRS and CDR2 YFSETQ. This CDR3 reads CASSKGQGTATNEKLFF. The CDR3 nucleotides are TGCGCCAGCAGCAAGGGACAGGGAACAGCAACTAATGAAAAACTGTTTTTT.

The table lists this clonotype with many counts. The J gene is TRBJ1-2, the V gene TRBV11-2, with 7 bases that match TRBD1. The CDR3 is 13 residues long. V lost 0 bases, J lost 5 bases, and 0 bases stayed unmatched. The germline V gene has CDR1 SGHAT and CDR2 FQNNGV. The CDR3 sequence is CASSLETGYGYTF. CDR3 DNA sequence: TGTGCCAGCAGCTTAGAGACAGGGTATGGCTACACCTTC.

This chain joins TRBV12-3 or TRBV12-4 and TRBJ2-7; weak D call: TRBD1 (6 bases). Trimming removed 6 bases at V and 4 bases at J, with 28 bases between. The length of the CDR3 is 18 residues. For the CDR3, the DNA is TGTGCCAGCAGCTCGCGTCGATACCGGGGACAAGATTTATACGAGCAGTACTTC. It translates to CASSSRRYRGQDLYEQYF.

This chain joins TRBV19 and TRBJ2-7; the D gene is possibly TRBD1 (5 bases). V was pared by 7 bases and J by 3 bases, with 16 bases between. This CDR3 spans 14 amino acids. Per the germline V gene, CDR1 is LNHDA and CDR2 is SQIVND (reference sequence). The CDR3 DNA follows: TGTGCCAGTAAGCTAGGGCAGGGTCTCTACGAGCAGTACTTC. This encodes CASKLGQGLYEQYF.

As to this clonotype: The conserved final phenylalanine or tryptophan is absent from the CDR3, which likely points to a read error. The chain uses TRBV7-8 and TRBJ2-5, with D possibly called TRBD1 or TRBD2 (5 bases each). CDR3 length equals 13 residues. Trimming pared 4 bases from V and 3 bases from J, leaving 9 bases between. In germline, CDR1 is SGHVS, CDR2 FQNEAQ. The CDR3 protein is CASSWDGKETQYL. The CDR3 DNA reads as TGTGCCAGCAGCTGGGACGGTAAAGAGACCCAGTACCTC.

The CDR3 DNA reads TGCAGGGACCGAGGGGAGGATGGCTACACCTTC. Amino acids: CRDRGEDGYTF. V is TRBV20-1 and J is TRBJ1-2, with D possibly TRBD1 on 5 matching bases. The CDR3 runs 11 residues. The germline CDR1 and CDR2 sequences are DFQATT and SNEGSKA (reference sequence).